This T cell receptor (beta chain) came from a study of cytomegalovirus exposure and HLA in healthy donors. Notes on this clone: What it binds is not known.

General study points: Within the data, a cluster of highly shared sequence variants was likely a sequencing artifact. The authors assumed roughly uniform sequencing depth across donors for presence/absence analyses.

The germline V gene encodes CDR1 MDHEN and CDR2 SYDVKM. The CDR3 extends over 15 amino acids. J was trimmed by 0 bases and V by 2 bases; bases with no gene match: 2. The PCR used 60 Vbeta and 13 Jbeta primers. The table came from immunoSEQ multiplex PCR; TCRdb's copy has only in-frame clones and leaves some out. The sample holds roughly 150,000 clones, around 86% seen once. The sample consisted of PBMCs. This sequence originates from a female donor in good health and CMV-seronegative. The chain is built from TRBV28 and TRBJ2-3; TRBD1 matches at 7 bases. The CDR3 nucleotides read TGTGCCAGCAGTTTACGACAGGGAAGCACAGATACGCAGTATTTT. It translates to CASSLRQGSTDTQYF.